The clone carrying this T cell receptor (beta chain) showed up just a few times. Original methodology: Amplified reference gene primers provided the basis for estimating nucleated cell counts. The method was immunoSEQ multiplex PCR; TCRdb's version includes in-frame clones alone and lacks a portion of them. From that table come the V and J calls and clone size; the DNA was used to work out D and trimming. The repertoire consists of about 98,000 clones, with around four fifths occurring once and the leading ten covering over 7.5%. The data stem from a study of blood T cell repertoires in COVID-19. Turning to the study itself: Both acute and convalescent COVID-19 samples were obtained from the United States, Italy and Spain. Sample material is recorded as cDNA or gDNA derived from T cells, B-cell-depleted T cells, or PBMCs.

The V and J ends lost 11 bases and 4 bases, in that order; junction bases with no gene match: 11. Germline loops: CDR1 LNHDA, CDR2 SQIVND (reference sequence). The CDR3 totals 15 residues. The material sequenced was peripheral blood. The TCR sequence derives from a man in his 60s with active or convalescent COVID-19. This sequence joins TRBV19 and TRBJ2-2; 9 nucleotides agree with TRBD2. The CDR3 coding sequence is TGTGCCCTTGATAGCGGGAGAGGGGCCACCGGGGAGCTGTTTTTT. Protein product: CALDSGRGATGELFF.